A selection of T cell receptor beta chains follows, all from one sample in a study of regulatory T cells in long-lasting Graves disease. One entry per CDR3 protein results from TCRdb running MiXCR on the multiplex PCR reads. Seen here are a few hundred thousand distinct CDR3 sequences, 23% observed once, and the top ten hold roughly a quarter. The material sequenced was peripheral blood mononuclear cells (PBMCs), taken when the disease was refractory, from a patient treated with antithyroid drugs. These receptors were collected from a female donor with Graves disease. Both conserved end residues are part of each CDR3. The order of the fields is D gene, clone size, V gene, J gene, CDR3 DNA, CDR3 protein. D genes are given only for firm matches. Clone sizes are given selectively: once, few, many, or a class where the clone is expanded.

d_call: NA; clone_size: few; v_call: TRBV3-1; j_call: TRBJ1-2; cdr3_nt: TGTGCCAGCAGCCAATTAGACAGAGCTAACTATGGCTACACCTTC; cdr3_aa: CASSQLDRANYGYTF
d_call: NA; clone_size: many; v_call: TRBV20-1; j_call: TRBJ1-1; cdr3_nt: TGCAGTGCTAGACCCCCCGGGTCCCACTCCTCGAACACTGAAGCTTTCTTT; cdr3_aa: CSARPPGSHSSNTEAFF
d_call: NA; clone_size: NA; v_call: TRBV7-9; j_call: TRBJ2-6; cdr3_nt: TGTGCCAGCAGTAGTTTGGGTCAGGGGAGTGGGGCCAACGTCCTGACTTTC; cdr3_aa: CASSSLGQGSGANVLTF
d_call: NA; clone_size: many; v_call: TRBV6-1; j_call: TRBJ2-5; cdr3_nt: TGTGCCAGCAGTGAAGCGCAAGGGAACCAAGAGACCCAGTACTTC; cdr3_aa: CASSEAQGNQETQYF
d_call: TRBD2; clone_size: NA; v_call: TRBV20-1; j_call: TRBJ2-7; cdr3_nt: TGCAGTGCTTGGACTAGCTCAAAAACCCCCTACTACGAGCAGTACTTC; cdr3_aa: CSAWTSSKTPYYEQYF
d_call: NA; clone_size: NA; v_call: TRBV20-1; j_call: TRBJ1-1; cdr3_nt: TGCAGTGCTAGAGAGAAACCCAAAGACGTAGCTTTCTTT; cdr3_aa: CSAREKPKDVAFF
d_call: NA; clone_size: NA; v_call: TRBV3-2; j_call: TRBJ1-5; cdr3_nt: TGTGCCAGCAGCCAAAGCAGGACAGCCAACAATCAGCCCCAGCATTTT; cdr3_aa: CASSQSRTANNQPQHF
d_call: TRBD1; clone_size: NA; v_call: TRBV20-1; j_call: TRBJ2-7; cdr3_nt: TGCAGTGCTCCTGGGGGGACAGGGGTCGACGAGCAGTACTTC; cdr3_aa: CSAPGGTGVDEQYF
d_call: TRBD2; clone_size: NA; v_call: TRBV9; j_call: TRBJ2-1; cdr3_nt: TGTGCCAGCAGCATATCCGGGACTAGCTCCAATGAGCAGTTCTTC; cdr3_aa: CASSISGTSSNEQFF
d_call: NA; clone_size: few; v_call: TRBV12-3/TRBV12-4; j_call: TRBJ2-7; cdr3_nt: TGTGCCAGCAGTTCCGGAGCAAGGTCCTACGAGCAGTACTTC; cdr3_aa: CASSSGARSYEQYF
d_call: NA; clone_size: NA; v_call: TRBV18; j_call: TRBJ2-2; cdr3_nt: TGTGCCAGCTCACCTCCGACCACTAACACCGGGGAGCTGTTTTTT; cdr3_aa: CASSPPTTNTGELFF
d_call: TRBD1; clone_size: few; v_call: TRBV7-9; j_call: TRBJ1-1; cdr3_nt: TGTGCCAGCAGCCAAACCCCGGGACAGGGATCGAACACTGAAGCTCTCTTT; cdr3_aa: CASSQTPGQGSNTEALF
d_call: TRBD1; clone_size: few; v_call: TRBV5-4; j_call: TRBJ1-1; cdr3_nt: TGTGCCAGCAGCCGGAAGACAGGGACGAACACTGAAGCTTTCTTT; cdr3_aa: CASSRKTGTNTEAFF
d_call: NA; clone_size: few; v_call: TRBV2; j_call: TRBJ1-2; cdr3_nt: TGTGCCAGCAGTTTCGGCCAACCCAACTATGGCTACACCTTC; cdr3_aa: CASSFGQPNYGYTF
d_call: NA; clone_size: NA; v_call: TRBV20-1; j_call: TRBJ1-1; cdr3_nt: TGCAGTGCTAGAGGGGGGATCCAGAACACTGAAGCTTTCTTT; cdr3_aa: CSARGGIQNTEAFF
d_call: TRBD2; clone_size: NA; v_call: TRBV14; j_call: TRBJ2-7; cdr3_nt: TGTGCCAGCAGCTCCCGACTAGCGGGATTAGGAGAGCAGTACTTC; cdr3_aa: CASSSRLAGLGEQYF
d_call: NA; clone_size: many; v_call: TRBV28; j_call: TRBJ1-5; cdr3_nt: TGTGCCAGCATCGGACAGCCTTATAGCAATCAGCCCCAGCATTTT; cdr3_aa: CASIGQPYSNQPQHF
d_call: TRBD1; clone_size: NA; v_call: TRBV19; j_call: TRBJ1-6; cdr3_nt: TGTGCCAGTAGTATACGTTTAAACAGGGGATCTTCACCCCTCCACTTT; cdr3_aa: CASSIRLNRGSSPLHF
d_call: TRBD1; clone_size: NA; v_call: TRBV28; j_call: TRBJ1-5; cdr3_nt: TGTGCCAGCAGGCCTATCCTCGGACAGGGCGGGTCAGGTCAGCCCCAGCATTTT; cdr3_aa: CASRPILGQGGSGQPQHF
d_call: TRBD2; clone_size: many; v_call: TRBV6-9; j_call: TRBJ2-7; cdr3_nt: TGTGCCAGCAGTTTACTAGCGGGGGAATACGAGCAGTACTTC; cdr3_aa: CASSLLAGEYEQYF
d_call: TRBD1; clone_size: few; v_call: TRBV12-3/TRBV12-4; j_call: TRBJ2-5; cdr3_nt: TGTGCCAGCAGGAGCCGGGACAGACAAGAGACCCAGTACTTC; cdr3_aa: CASRSRDRQETQYF
d_call: NA; clone_size: NA; v_call: TRBV5-1; j_call: TRBJ1-1; cdr3_nt: TGCGCCAGCCGGAGGGGGAGTAGCACTGAAGCTTTCTTT; cdr3_aa: CASRRGSSTEAFF
d_call: TRBD1; clone_size: few; v_call: TRBV29-1; j_call: TRBJ1-2; cdr3_nt: TGCAGCGTCCGGCAGGGGGCCGGGTATGGCTACACCTTC; cdr3_aa: CSVRQGAGYGYTF
d_call: NA; clone_size: NA; v_call: TRBV5-1; j_call: TRBJ1-1; cdr3_nt: TGCGCCAGCAGCAGCGTCAGTAACACTGAAGCTTTCTTT; cdr3_aa: CASSSVSNTEAFF
d_call: TRBD2; clone_size: many; v_call: TRBV11-1; j_call: TRBJ2-7; cdr3_nt: TGTGCCAGCTCGAGCGGGAGCGGCTCCTACGAGCAGTACTTC; cdr3_aa: CASSSGSGSYEQYF
d_call: NA; clone_size: NA; v_call: TRBV27; j_call: TRBJ1-1; cdr3_nt: TGTGCCAGCAGTTTTAGCGGCGCCGGGAACACTGAAGCTTTCTTT; cdr3_aa: CASSFSGAGNTEAFF
d_call: TRBD2; clone_size: few; v_call: TRBV29-1; j_call: TRBJ2-7; cdr3_nt: TGCAGCGTTGTTCGGCGGGGGACCCTAAAGGACGAGCAGTACTTC; cdr3_aa: CSVVRRGTLKDEQYF
d_call: TRBD2; clone_size: once; v_call: TRBV27; j_call: TRBJ2-1; cdr3_nt: TGTGCCAGCAGCGGACTAGCGGGATCCCAAAGTGGCCATGAGCAGTTCTTC; cdr3_aa: CASSGLAGSQSGHEQFF
d_call: NA; clone_size: NA; v_call: TRBV14; j_call: TRBJ1-1; cdr3_nt: TGTGCCAGCAGCCAAGATTCAAGGGGCCCTACTGAAGCTTTCTTT; cdr3_aa: CASSQDSRGPTEAFF
d_call: TRBD2; clone_size: few; v_call: TRBV6-1; j_call: TRBJ2-1; cdr3_nt: TGTGCCAGCAGTACGCTAGCGGAATTATACAATGAGCAGTTCTTC; cdr3_aa: CASSTLAELYNEQFF
d_call: TRBD1; clone_size: once; v_call: TRBV19; j_call: TRBJ1-5; cdr3_nt: TGTGCCAGTAGTATGGGGCAGGGGGACGGCAATCAGCCCCAGCATTTT; cdr3_aa: CASSMGQGDGNQPQHF
d_call: NA; clone_size: few; v_call: TRBV2; j_call: TRBJ1-1; cdr3_nt: TGTGCCAGCAACGGGGGGGGGGGCACTGAAGCTTTCTTT; cdr3_aa: CASNGGGGTEAFF
d_call: TRBD2; clone_size: NA; v_call: TRBV3-1; j_call: TRBJ2-5; cdr3_nt: TGTGCCAGCAGCCAGATGCGAGGCGGGAGGGCCCAAGAGACCCAGTACTTC; cdr3_aa: CASSQMRGGRAQETQYF
d_call: NA; clone_size: NA; v_call: TRBV11-2; j_call: TRBJ2-3; cdr3_nt: TGTGCCAGCAGCTTAGATGGAAAGGGAGATACGCAGTATTTT; cdr3_aa: CASSLDGKGDTQYF
d_call: TRBD1; clone_size: NA; v_call: TRBV29-1; j_call: TRBJ1-2; cdr3_nt: TGCAGCGCCCAAAGGGGACAGGGTGGCGGCTACACCTTC; cdr3_aa: CSAQRGQGGGYTF
d_call: TRBD2; clone_size: many; v_call: TRBV6-5; j_call: TRBJ2-7; cdr3_nt: TGTGCCAGCAGTTACACGGCTAGCGGACGCTCCTACGAGCAGTACTTC; cdr3_aa: CASSYTASGRSYEQYF
d_call: TRBD1; clone_size: NA; v_call: TRBV5-6; j_call: TRBJ2-2; cdr3_nt: TGTGCCAGCAGCTTACGCAGGACAGGGCACACCGGGGAGCTGTTTTTT; cdr3_aa: CASSLRRTGHTGELFF
d_call: TRBD1; clone_size: few; v_call: TRBV5-5; j_call: TRBJ2-2; cdr3_nt: TGTGCCAGCAGCTGGTTTCTGAGGGGACAGGGGAGCGCCGGGGAGCTGTTTTTT; cdr3_aa: CASSWFLRGQGSAGELFF
d_call: NA; clone_size: NA; v_call: TRBV29-1; j_call: TRBJ2-7; cdr3_nt: TGCAGCGTTGTGGGACCTAGCCGTAACTACGAGCAGTACTTC; cdr3_aa: CSVVGPSRNYEQYF
d_call: NA; clone_size: NA; v_call: TRBV18; j_call: TRBJ1-2; cdr3_nt: TGTGCCAGCTCACCAAAGGCAGGGTATGGCTACACCTTC; cdr3_aa: CASSPKAGYGYTF
d_call: NA; clone_size: many; v_call: TRBV12-3/TRBV12-4; j_call: TRBJ2-5; cdr3_nt: TGTGCCAGCAGTTCACCGAGGGGTATCACAGAGACCCAGTACTTC; cdr3_aa: CASSSPRGITETQYF
d_call: NA; clone_size: few; v_call: TRBV24-1; j_call: TRBJ1-5; cdr3_nt: TGTGCCACCAGTGATTCCGGGCCCGAATCACGCAATCAGCCCCAGCATTTT; cdr3_aa: CATSDSGPESRNQPQHF
d_call: TRBD2; clone_size: few; v_call: TRBV3-1; j_call: TRBJ2-7; cdr3_nt: TGTGCCAGCAGCCAGGGACTAGCGCACTACGAGCAGTACTTC; cdr3_aa: CASSQGLAHYEQYF
d_call: NA; clone_size: NA; v_call: TRBV6-1; j_call: TRBJ1-1; cdr3_nt: TGTGCCAGCAGTGAAGTTGGGGCGAACACTGAAGCTTTCTTT; cdr3_aa: CASSEVGANTEAFF
d_call: NA; clone_size: few; v_call: TRBV20-1; j_call: TRBJ2-5; cdr3_nt: TGCAGTGGGCTCCGGGACCCCCAAGAGACCCAGTACTTC; cdr3_aa: CSGLRDPQETQYF
d_call: NA; clone_size: few; v_call: TRBV20-1; j_call: TRBJ2-2; cdr3_nt: TGCAGTGCTAACTTTAGGGGGACCGGGGAGCTGTTTTTT; cdr3_aa: CSANFRGTGELFF
d_call: NA; clone_size: many; v_call: TRBV20-1; j_call: TRBJ2-4; cdr3_nt: TGCAGTGCTAGGGAAGTAGCCAAAAACATTCAGTACTTC; cdr3_aa: CSAREVAKNIQYF
d_call: NA; clone_size: NA; v_call: TRBV28; j_call: TRBJ2-2; cdr3_nt: TGTGCCAGCAGTTTATTACAGGTTAGGGCCGGGGAGCTGTTTTTT; cdr3_aa: CASSLLQVRAGELFF
d_call: NA; clone_size: NA; v_call: TRBV29-1; j_call: TRBJ1-3; cdr3_nt: TGCAGCGTTAAGGACGGAAACTCTGGAAACACCATATATTTT; cdr3_aa: CSVKDGNSGNTIYF
d_call: NA; clone_size: NA; v_call: TRBV6-9; j_call: TRBJ2-6; cdr3_nt: TGTGCCAGCAGTTCCTTACCCCGCTCTGGGGCCAACGTCCTGACTTTC; cdr3_aa: CASSSLPRSGANVLTF
d_call: NA; clone_size: once; v_call: TRBV30; j_call: TRBJ2-3; cdr3_nt: TGTGCCTGGAGTGCGCTTCACCTAGCAACAGATACGCAGTATTTT; cdr3_aa: CAWSALHLATDTQYF
d_call: TRBD2; clone_size: few; v_call: TRBV5-1; j_call: TRBJ2-1; cdr3_nt: TGCGCCAGCAGCTTGGTGGGCGGGAGGGTCTACAATGAGCAGTTCTTC; cdr3_aa: CASSLVGGRVYNEQFF
d_call: TRBD2; clone_size: few; v_call: TRBV13; j_call: TRBJ2-7; cdr3_nt: TGTGCCAGCAGCTTAGGCCGGCTAGCGGGAGTCAACGAGCAGTACTTC; cdr3_aa: CASSLGRLAGVNEQYF
d_call: NA; clone_size: NA; v_call: TRBV7-3; j_call: TRBJ1-4; cdr3_nt: TGTGCCAGCAGCTTAATGTCGGGCAGCGTACTGTTTTTT; cdr3_aa: CASSLMSGSVLFF